The 10 T cell receptor beta chains below were found in one sample sequenced in a study of shared clonotypes between healthy human individuals. Sequenced by immunoSEQ multiplex PCR; TCRdb stores in-frame clones only, minus some. The data contain nearly 500,000 clones, around 78% of them singletons. The sample comprised PBMCs. These receptors came from a woman in her thirties or forties in good health. Some clones in this sample may be carry-over from other donors' samples.

The gene calls are TRBV29-1 and TRBJ1-2; D ambiguous. Germline CDR1 and CDR2: SQVTM and ANQGSEA. The CDR3 covers 12 residues. V lost 4 bases and J lost 4, with 10 bases in between. CDR3 sequence reads: CSVGSDIYGYTF. DNA of the CDR3: TGCAGCGTTGGGTCAGACATCTATGGCTACACCTTC. Using reference TRBV29-1 and TRBJ1-2 for the parts outside the CDR3, the full variable domain is SAVISQKPSRDICQRGTSLTIQCQVDSQVTMMFWYRQQPGQSLTLIATANQGSEATYESGFVIDKFPISRPNLTFSTLTVSNMSPEDSSIYLCSVGSDIYGYTFGSGTRLTVV.

V is TRBV18 and J is TRBJ2-7; D ambiguous. The CDR3 is 15 amino acids. Looked up from germline, CDR1 is KGHSH and CDR2 is LQKENI. Trimming removed 4 bases at V and 0 bases at J, with 13 bases between. The CDR3 DNA follows: TGTGCCAGCTCACTTGATCGGTCAAGCTCCTACGAGCAGTACTTC. Its translation: CASSLDRSSSYEQYF.

J is TRBJ2-7 and V is TRBV7-9, with 10 nucleotides matching TRBD2. Trimming removed 1 base from V and 6 bases from J; junction bases left unmatched: 12. Germline CDR1 reads SEHNR; CDR2 reads FQNEAQ (reference sequence). The CDR3 consists of 17 residues. This CDR3 reads CASSLGTSGPMVGEQYF. The CDR3 DNA reads as TGTGCCAGCAGCTTAGGGACTAGCGGACCGATGGTGGGCGAGCAGTACTTC.

A few counts support this clone. Other DNA sequences from this sample encode an identical CDR3 as well. The V and J genes are TRBV6-5 and TRBJ1-1; D gene unclear. The germline V gene has CDR1 MNHEY and CDR2 SVGAGI. V lost 0 bases and J 1 base, leaving 3 bases between the germline ends. The CDR3 covers 13 residues. CDR3 in amino acids: CASSYSTNTEAFF. The CDR3 DNA sequence: TGTGCCAGCAGTTACTCAACGAACACTGAAGCTTTCTTT.

The rearrangement joins TRBV6-1 to TRBJ2-7; TRBD2 is a possible D gene (5 bases). Germline V lookup: CDR1 MNHNS, CDR2 SASEGT. The CDR3 is 15 amino acids. Trimming removed 1 base at V and 4 bases at J, with 14 bases between. The CDR3 here is CASSEVGGSQYEQYF. CDR3 coding DNA: TGTGCCAGCAGTGAAGTGGGCGGGTCCCAATACGAGCAGTACTTC.

The chain employs TRBV7-6 and TRBJ2-5, with unresolved D. Trimming cost V 2 bases and J 3 bases, with 19 bases left between them. From germline, CDR1 is SGHVS and CDR2 FNYEAQ. CDR3 length: 17 amino acids. The CDR3 DNA reads as TGTGCCAGCAGCTTAACGTCCCCCCGAGAGAGAGAAGAGACCCAGTACTTC. Translated, it gives CASSLTSPREREETQYF.

The chain is built from TRBV6-1 and TRBJ1-5, with unresolved D. V dropped 6 bases and J dropped 3 bases, with 9 bases sitting between them. Germline V lookup: CDR1 MNHNS, CDR2 SASEGT. This CDR3 has 13 residues. The CDR3 region has the DNA TGTGCCAGCAGCACAGACCCCAATCAGCCCCAGCATTTT. Its protein product is CASSTDPNQPQHF.

This clone was seen only a few times. This rearrangement joins TRBV30 to TRBJ2-5, with 7 bases aligning to TRBD2. The CDR3 contains 14 residues. The ends lost 3 bases at V and 2 bases at J; junction bases unmatched: 6. Germline V gene data show CDR1 as GTSNPN and CDR2 as SVGIG (reference sequence). CDR3 amino acids: CAWRWSGGQETQYF. The DNA for the CDR3 is TGTGCCTGGAGATGGTCGGGGGGACAAGAGACCCAGTACTTC.

The chain employs TRBV11-3 and TRBJ2-4; TRBD1 matches at 9 bases. Trimming took 5 bases from V and 1 from J; bases not matched to a gene: 9. CDR1 and CDR2 (germline): SGHNT, YENEEA. The CDR3 has 17 amino acids. CDR3 sequence: CASSAPGQGWAKNIQYF. Here the CDR3 DNA reads TGTGCCAGCAGCGCTCCTGGACAGGGGTGGGCCAAAAACATTCAGTACTTC.

This chain uses TRBV2 with TRBJ2-2, with 7 bases identical to TRBD1. Germline V CDR1 and CDR2: SNHLY, FYNNEI. The CDR3 loop spans 15 amino acids. The trim removed 4 bases at V and 6 bases at J, leaving 8 bases unmatched. The CDR3 region is CASSVVQGFSGELFF. As DNA, the CDR3 is TGTGCCAGCAGTGTAGTACAGGGGTTTTCCGGGGAGCTGTTTTTT. The whole variable domain, remainder taken from reference TRBV2 and TRBJ2-2, is EPEVTQTPSHQVTQMGQEVILRCVPISNHLYFYWYRQILGQKVEFLVSFYNNEISEKSEIFDDQFSVERPDGSNFTLKIRSTKLEDSAMYFCASSVVQGFSGELFFGEGSRLTVL.